The source of this T cell receptor (beta chain) is a study of technical replicates of blood from a handful of donors. V lost 8 bases, J lost 4 bases, and 10 bases stayed unmatched. The CDR3 runs to 15 residues. Germline assignment: CDR1 LNHDA and CDR2 SQIVND (reference sequence). Libraries were prepared by immunoSEQ multiplex PCR; TCRdb keeps only in-frame clonotypes and omits some of them. The sample shows about 88,000 clones, around 94% of them seen only once. The sequence was obtained from a human donor in good health. Sample: T cells isolated from PBMCs. The chain combines TRBV19 with TRBJ2-3, with 9 bases fitting TRBD2. CDR3 amino acids: CASAITTSGADTQYF. The CDR3 nucleotides read TGTGCCAGTGCAATTACGACTAGCGGAGCAGATACGCAGTATTTT.